The source of this T cell receptor beta chain is a study of human T cells and chemical hapten exposure. Study-level background: Largely, small differences in pooled library volume made per-sample TCR yields vary.

The study's library attached unique molecular identifiers to single cDNA molecules. Each CDR3 protein gets one entry after TCRdb re-called the RACE reads with MiXCR. This table has some 400,000 distinct CDR3 sequences, about 5.1% appearing once. Time point reported: pre-sensitization, week 0. Treatment defined: therapeutic diphenylcyclopropenone sensitization with weekly scalp DPC. The table lists this clonotype with many counts. Germline CDR1 reads MNHEY; CDR2 reads SVGEGT. The length of the CDR3 is 15 residues. V lost 3 bases and J lost 2; bases outside the gene matches: 4. The source was whole blood, collected in connection with sensitization to the hapten diphenylcyclopropenone (DPC). This chain joins TRBV6-2 or TRBV6-3 and TRBJ2-4, with 7 bases that match TRBD1. The TCR originated in a woman aged 50 to 60 with alopecia areata. Some clones in this sample may be carry-over from other donors' samples. In DNA form, the CDR3 reads TGTGCCAGCAGTTATCGAGGGGGCCCCAAAAACATTCAGTACTTC. Its protein product is CASSYRGGPKNIQYF.